This T cell receptor (beta chain) is from a study of T cell responses to AZD1222 COVID-19 vaccine. Clones were sequenced by immunoSEQ multiplex PCR, and TCRdb holds only the in-frame ones, with some missing. The sample records 180,000 or so clones, around 92% being singletons. Germline loops: CDR1 SGHRS, CDR2 YFSETQ. This CDR3 contains 15 residues. V was shortened by 5 bases and J by 0 bases, with 14 bases between the two germline ends. The rearrangement joins TRBV5-1 to TRBJ1-1; D gene ambiguous. The clonotype originates from an adult who received the AZD1222 COVID-19 vaccine. The specimen was peripheral blood, collected 28 days after the second AZD1222 dose. The CDR3 DNA reads TGCGCCAGCAGTCCCGGCGGGGTCATGAACACTGAAGCTTTCTTT. Its translation: CASSPGGVMNTEAFF.